The entry below describes one TCR beta chain. Germline V CDR1 and CDR2: MNHEY, SMNVEV (reference sequence). The CDR3 length is 13 residues. V lost 5 bases, J lost 8 bases, and 15 bases lay in between. The PCR made use of 60 Vbeta and 13 Jbeta primers. TCRdb's table, derived via immunoSEQ multiplex PCR, lists solely in-frame clones and lacks some. Altogether tens of thousands of clones are present, 82% being singletons, with the ten largest covering over 9.5%. The sample originates from a study of cytomegalovirus exposure and HLA in healthy donors. The gene calls are TRBV27 and TRBJ1-2, with D possibly matching TRBD1 (6 bases). This TCR came from a woman aged 18-29 years in good health and CMV-seropositive. The sequenced sample was PBMCs. The CDR3 loop is CASSRLDSWGYTF. The CDR3 DNA reads as TGTGCCAGCAGTCGCCTGGACAGCTGGGGCTACACCTTC.